Below, 28 T cell receptor beta chains from the same sample are listed, as sequenced in a study of beta chain features in type 1 diabetes (dated by TCRdb to between 2017 and 2018). Library preparation used the immunoSEQ multiplex PCR assay. The High Capacity cDNA Reverse Transcription Kit was used to reverse transcribe all of the isolated RNA, meaning that expressed TCRB transcripts were what got sequenced. In its TCRdb copy, this immuneACCESS table keeps in-frame sequences only and misses some clones. Where compared with another copy, unresolved V genes explain less than half of these, and the others have no known cause. In this sample the table shows hundreds of thousands of clones, 15% to 20% of which occur a single time. 0.02% to 0.03% of the sample rests with the top ten. The sequenced material came from naive CD4+ T cells from blood. The sample's cell subset or site label, in plain terms: true naive CD4+ T cells. The receptors derive from a woman younger than 30 in good health.

This clone was counted between two and nine times. The chain uses TRBV19 and TRBJ2-3, with D hard to call. Trimming took 3 bases from V and 0 from J, leaving 13 bases between them. CDR1 is LNHDA, CDR2 SQIVND, per germline (reference sequence). The CDR3 is 16 amino acids. CDR3: CASSMGILASTDTQYF. The DNA for the CDR3 is TGTGCCAGTAGTATGGGGATTCTGGCTAGCACAGATACGCAGTATTTT.

About this clone itself: The same CDR3 is also encoded by other DNA sequences in this sample. This sequence joins TRBV7-2 and TRBJ1-5, with D unresolved. The V end lost 1 base, the J end lost 6 bases, and 10 bases lay between the germline ends. The CDR3 sequence is 14 residues long. CDR1 is SGHTA, CDR2 FQGNSA, per germline. DNA of the CDR3: TGTGCCAGCAGCTTAGTTACGGTTGGTCAGCCCCAGCATTTT. Translated, it gives CASSLVTVGQPQHF.

This sequence joins TRBV5-6 and TRBJ2-3, with D perhaps matching TRBD2 (6 bases). The germline V gene encodes CDR1 SGHDT and CDR2 YYEEEE. V lost 3 bases and J lost 4, with 15 bases in between. This CDR3 spans 15 amino acids. CDR3 in amino acids: CASSWRGRGADTQYF. As DNA, the CDR3 is TGTGCCAGCAGCTGGCGGGGACGAGGGGCAGATACGCAGTATTTT.

V gene TRBV19 combines with J gene TRBJ1-2, with D possibly TRBD1 on 6 matching bases. This CDR3 comprises 14 residues. The germline CDR1 and CDR2 sequences are LNHDA and SQIVND (reference sequence). V lost 4 bases, J lost 8 bases, and 17 bases lay in between. For the CDR3, the DNA is TGTGCCAGTAGTACCGACACACCCCAGGGGGGCTACACCTTC. It is translated as CASSTDTPQGGYTF. Supplemented by reference TRBV19 and TRBJ1-2, the full variable domain reads DGGITQSPKYLFRKEGQNVTLSCEQNLNHDAMYWYRQDPGQGLRLIYYSQIVNDFQKGDIAEGYSVSREKKESFPLTVTSAQKNPTAFYLCASSTDTPQGGYTFGSGTRLTVV.

This clone was seen a handful of times. The J gene is TRBJ2-1, the V gene TRBV28, with D unresolved. CDR1 and CDR2 from the germline V gene are MDHEN and SYDVKM. Deletions cut 6 bases from V and 7 bases from J, with 13 bases between. The CDR3 loop spans 13 amino acids. CDR3 DNA sequence: TGTGCCAGCAGGGATATCTCGGTGAATGAGCAGTTCTTC. Protein product: CASRDISVNEQFF.

This chain links TRBV19 with TRBJ1-1; unclear D gene. The V end lost 5 bases, the J end lost 6 bases, and 19 bases lay between the germline ends. This CDR3 has 15 amino acids. Germline V lookup: CDR1 LNHDA, CDR2 SQIVND (reference sequence). The chain's CDR3 is CASSPRARSSAEAFF. Here the CDR3 DNA reads TGTGCCAGTAGTCCCCGGGCGAGATCGAGCGCTGAAGCTTTCTTT.

J is TRBJ2-7 and V is TRBV7-2; 8 bases line up with TRBD1. CDR1 is SGHTA, CDR2 FQGNSA, per germline. After removal of 5 bases from V and 5 bases from J, the junction contained 5 bases not matched to a gene. This CDR3 is built from 13 residues. CDR3 nucleotides: TGTGCCAGCAGCATGGACAGGGTGAACGAGCAGTACTTC. It specifies CASSMDRVNEQYF.

The rearrangement links TRBV11-2 to TRBJ2-7; 9 nucleotides agree with TRBD1. V gave up 4 bases and J gave up 2 bases; unmatched junction bases: 6. The CDR3 contains 15 residues. Looked up from germline, CDR1 is SGHAT and CDR2 is FQNNGV. CDR3 sequence: CASSYRTGEPYEQYF. The CDR3 DNA sequence: TGTGCCAGCAGCTACAGGACAGGGGAACCCTACGAGCAGTACTTC.

The gene calls are TRBV7-2 and TRBJ2-1, with TRBD2 matching 7 bases. The CDR3 spans 15 residues. Germline trimming cut 5 bases from V and 4 bases from J; bases unmatched to any gene: 8. Germline-derived CDR1 and CDR2 are SGHTA and FQGNSA. The CDR3 loop is CASSPTGGGYNEQFF. In DNA, the CDR3 is TGTGCCAGCAGCCCTACGGGAGGTGGGTACAATGAGCAGTTCTTC.

The chain uses TRBV10-3 and TRBJ2-3; TRBD2 matches at 9 bases. V shed 1 base, J shed 6 bases, and the junction held 2 bases outside the gene matches. Germline CDR1 and CDR2: ENHRY and SYGVKD. The CDR3 has 14 residues. CDR3 sequence: CAISEWAGGDTQYF. The CDR3 nucleotides read TGTGCCATCAGTGAGTGGGCGGGAGGGGATACGCAGTATTTT.

This clone has just a few counts. This sequence joins TRBV5-1 and TRBJ2-3; 9 nucleotides align to TRBD2. This CDR3 has 16 amino acids. After removal of 3 bases from V and 1 base from J, the junction contained 6 bases not matched to a gene. Germline CDR1 is SGHRS and CDR2 is YFSETQ. CDR3 region: CASSSYSGRGTDTQYF. The CDR3 DNA reads as TGCGCCAGCAGCTCATATAGCGGGAGAGGCACAGATACGCAGTATTTT.

This chain joins TRBV5-4 and TRBJ2-7; weak D call: TRBD1 (5 bases). Looked up from germline, CDR1 is SGHNT and CDR2 is YYREEE (reference sequence). V gave up 6 bases and J gave up 2 bases, with 21 bases separating them. The CDR3 has 16 residues. The CDR3 coding sequence is TGTGCCAGCAAAAATCTGGGGCTAGATAGAACCTACGAGCAGTACTTC. It is translated as CASKNLGLDRTYEQYF.

CDR3 bases: TGTGCCAGCAGCTTAATTCCTAGCGGGAGTTCGGGAGACGAGCAGTACTTC. Residues: CASSLIPSGSSGDEQYF. This chain joins TRBV7-6 and TRBJ2-7; 10 bases map to TRBD2. Germline trimming cut 2 bases from V and 5 bases from J; bases unmatched to any gene: 12. The CDR3 extends over 17 amino acids. Germline assignment: CDR1 SGHVS and CDR2 FNYEAQ.

Regarding this clone: Other DNA sequences in this specimen translate into the identical CDR3. This chain links TRBV5-6 with TRBJ2-7; D not resolved. V was trimmed by 2 bases and J by 2 bases, leaving 8 bases between them. Germline V gives CDR1 SGHDT, CDR2 YYEEEE. CDR3 length: 13 residues. The CDR3 loop reads CASSLDRTYEQYF. The CDR3 coding sequence is TGTGCCAGCAGCTTAGACCGGACCTACGAGCAGTACTTC.

This clone has only a few counts. V usage is TRBV7-2 and J usage is TRBJ2-3, with D possibly TRBD1 on 6 matching bases. V gave up 4 bases and J gave up 5 bases, with 22 bases separating them. Germline values: CDR1 SGHTA, CDR2 FQGNSA. This CDR3 region has 17 residues. The CDR3 DNA sequence: TGTGCCAGCAGCTCCAGCCAGGGGCGGTATTCTGGAGATACGCAGTATTTT. Its translation is CASSSSQGRYSGDTQYF.

Worth noting for this clone: The same CDR3 arises from other DNA sequences in this sample as well. The rearrangement joins TRBV18 to TRBJ2-7; 7 bases line up with TRBD1. V was clipped by 2 bases and J by 3 bases; unmatched bases: 4. The length of the CDR3 is 14 residues. In germline, CDR1 is KGHSH, CDR2 LQKENI. CDR3 bases: TGTGCCAGCTCACCAGCGACAGGGAGCTACGAGCAGTACTTC. Translated, it gives CASSPATGSYEQYF.

This clone was seen more than once but under ten times. The genes are TRBV6-6 and TRBJ2-7; perhaps TRBD1 as D (5 bases). This CDR3 has 13 amino acids. Per germline, CDR1 MNHNY and CDR2 SVGAGI (reference sequence). The ends were cut back, 6 bases at V and 1 base at J, with 10 bases in the middle. The CDR3: CASREGASYEQYF. DNA for the CDR3: TGTGCCAGCAGAGAAGGGGCTTCCTACGAGCAGTACTTC.

This clone was seen only a few times. The V gene is TRBV4-3, the J gene TRBJ1-2; no definite D call. The germline CDR1 and CDR2 sequences are LGHNA and YSLEER. The ends were cut back, 0 bases at V and 4 bases at J, with 12 bases in the middle. The CDR3 sequence is 15 residues long. CDR3: CASSQEGSQRYGYTF. The CDR3 coding sequence is TGCGCCAGCAGCCAAGAAGGGTCGCAGCGCTATGGCTACACCTTC.

This clone was counted between two and nine times. The J gene is TRBJ2-3, the V gene TRBV28; 12 bases agree with TRBD2. CDR3 length equals 16 residues. Germline V gene sequence: CDR1 MDHEN, CDR2 SYDVKM. V dropped 2 bases and J dropped 9; count of bases not matched to a gene: 9. This CDR3 reads CASSLMLASGRGTQYF. Here the CDR3 DNA reads TGTGCCAGCAGTTTAATGCTGGCTAGCGGGAGGGGGACGCAGTATTTT.

The chain carries TRBV9 and TRBJ2-5; possible D gene TRBD2, 5 bases. Trimming pared 2 bases from V and 7 bases from J, leaving 9 bases between. This CDR3 spans 12 amino acids. Germline V lookup: CDR1 SGDLS, CDR2 YYNGEE. DNA for the CDR3: TGTGCCAGCAGCGTCCGAGAGGGGACCCAGTACTTC. Its translation: CASSVREGTQYF.

This clone came up a few times. The chain couples TRBV7-3 to TRBJ2-7, with D perhaps matching TRBD1 (5 bases). The CDR3 consists of 16 residues. V was trimmed by 2 bases and J by 4 bases, leaving 18 bases between them. Germline values: CDR1 SGHTA, CDR2 FQGTGA. The CDR3, as DNA: TGTGCCAGCAGCTTAGGGCCACAGGCCTCAGGTTACGAGCAGTACTTC. Amino acid sequence: CASSLGPQASGYEQYF.

CDR3 in DNA: TGTGCCACCAGCAGAGTCGCGGGACAGGGCTACAATGAGCAGTTCTTC. Its translation: CATSRVAGQGYNEQFF. The V call is TRBV15, the J call TRBJ2-1, with 9 bases matching TRBD1. V lost 1 base and J lost 3; bases outside the gene matches: 4. Germline V CDR1 and CDR2: LNHNV, YYDKDF (reference sequence). The CDR3 totals 16 residues.

The CDR3 nucleotides read TGTGCCAGCAGCTTAGGGAGGGGTGCAGAGACCCAGTACTTC. The encoded protein is CASSLGRGAETQYF. This sequence joins TRBV7-2 and TRBJ2-5; a possible D gene is TRBD2 (6 bases). CDR1 is SGHTA and CDR2 is FQGNSA in the germline V gene. The ends were cut back, 1 base at V and 4 bases at J, with 10 bases in the middle. The CDR3 is 14 amino acids. The whole variable domain, filled in from reference TRBV7-2 and TRBJ2-5, reads GAGVSQSPSNKVTEKGKDVELRCDPISGHTALYWYRQSLGQGLEFLIYFQGNSAPDKSGLPSDRFSAERTGGSVSTLTIQRTQQEDSAVYLCASSLGRGAETQYFGPGTRLLVL.

The J gene is TRBJ2-6, the V gene TRBV7-9, with D uncertain. Germline V gene data show CDR1 as SEHNR and CDR2 as FQNEAQ (reference sequence). The CDR3 is made up of 16 amino acids. V was shortened by 4 bases and J by 0 bases, with 10 bases between the two germline ends. For the CDR3, the DNA is TGTGCCAGCAGCTACCGACCGACCTCTGGGGCCAACGTCCTGACTTTC. It encodes CASSYRPTSGANVLTF.

The chain is built from TRBV9 and TRBJ2-3, with D hard to call. From germline, CDR1 is SGDLS and CDR2 YYNGEE. V lost 0 bases and J lost 0, with 5 bases in between. The CDR3 covers 14 residues. CDR3 loop: CASSVAASTDTQYF. CDR3 nucleotides: TGTGCCAGCAGCGTAGCTGCTAGCACAGATACGCAGTATTTT.

This clone was seen more than once but under ten times. The rearrangement joins TRBV20-1 to TRBJ2-3; 7 nucleotides agree with TRBD2. Germline assignment: CDR1 DFQATT and CDR2 SNEGSKA (reference sequence). The CDR3 spans 11 residues. V shed 3 bases and J 13 bases; nucleotides not matched to a gene: 7. CDR3 residues: CSASGRQEEYF. The CDR3 DNA sequence: TGCAGTGCTAGCGGGAGGCAGGAAGAGTATTTT.

This chain connects TRBV28 to TRBJ2-3; D remains ambiguous. This CDR3 region has 11 residues. Germline V CDR1 and CDR2: MDHEN, SYDVKM. V shed 8 bases and J shed 7 bases, with 10 bases lying between them. The CDR3 DNA reads as TGTGCCAGCGGCCGGCCGCATACGCAGTATTTT. As protein: CASGRPHTQYF.

This chain joins TRBV7-9 and TRBJ1-1, with D possibly TRBD1 on 5 matching bases. The V and J ends lost 8 bases and 0 bases respectively, with 10 bases between them. Germline CDR1 and CDR2: SEHNR and FQNEAQ (reference sequence). The CDR3 is 13 amino acids. Here the CDR3 DNA reads TGTGCCAGCTTCCCGGGGGTGAACACTGAAGCTTTCTTT. Translating it yields CASFPGVNTEAFF.